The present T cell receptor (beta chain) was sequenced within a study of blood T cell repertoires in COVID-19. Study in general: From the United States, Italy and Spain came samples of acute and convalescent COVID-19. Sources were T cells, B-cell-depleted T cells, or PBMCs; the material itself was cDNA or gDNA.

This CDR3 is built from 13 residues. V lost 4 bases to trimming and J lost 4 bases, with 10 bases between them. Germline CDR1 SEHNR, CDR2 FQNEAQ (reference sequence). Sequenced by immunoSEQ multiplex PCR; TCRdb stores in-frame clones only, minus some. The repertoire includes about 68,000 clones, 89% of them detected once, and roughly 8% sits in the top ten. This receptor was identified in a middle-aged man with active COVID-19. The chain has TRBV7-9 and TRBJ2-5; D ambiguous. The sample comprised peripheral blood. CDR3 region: CASSSQMRETQYF. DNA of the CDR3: TGTGCCAGCAGCTCCCAAATGCGAGAGACCCAGTACTTC. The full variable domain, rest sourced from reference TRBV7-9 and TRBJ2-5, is DTGVSQNPRHKITKRGQNVTFRCDPISEHNRLYWYRQTLGQGPEFLTYFQNEAQLEKSRLLSDRFSAERPKGSFSTLEIQRTEQGDSAMYLCASSSQMRETQYFGPGTRLLVL.